This TCR beta chain was sequenced for a study of technical replicates of blood from a few donors. TCRdb's table, derived via immunoSEQ multiplex PCR, lists solely in-frame clones and lacks some. The sample has 60,000 or so clones; 95% to 98% are singletons. CDR1 is MNHEY, CDR2 SMNVEV, per germline (reference sequence). CDR3 length: 13 residues. V lost 2 bases and J lost 1, with 5 bases in between. This receptor was identified in a human donor in good health. Sequencing input: T cells isolated from PBMCs. V and J are TRBV27 and TRBJ1-1; D gene unclear. The DNA for the CDR3 is TGTGCCAGCAGTTTACAACAGAACACTGAAGCTTTCTTT. Residues: CASSLQQNTEAFF.